Each of the 21 T cell receptor beta chains below was sequenced from the same sample in a study of T cell clusters in autoimmune cytopenias. TRB rearrangements were amplified by touch-down multiplex PCR with mixed TRB-A/B primers. TCRdb reprocessed the multiplex PCR reads; each CDR3 protein has one entry and no DNA is given. The sample has 10,000 to 15,000 distinct CDR3 sequences. TRB amplification used 200 to 250 ng of peripheral blood genomic DNA. These records were also assigned to another study, of T cell repertoires in aging, cancer and after chemotherapy.

The sequenced material came from peripheral blood. These receptors were obtained from a human donor in good health.

This rearrangement joins TRBV27 to TRBJ1-1; TCRdb gives TRBD1 as the D gene, but with no DNA this cannot be confirmed. Germline V gene sequence: CDR1 MNHEY, CDR2 SMNVEV (reference sequence). The CDR3 has 14 residues. This chain's CDR3 is CASTFSGADTEAFF.

The rearrangement joins TRBV5-6 to TRBJ2-7; TCRdb reports TRBD1, a call that lacks DNA to check it against. This CDR3 is built from 11 residues. In germline, CDR1 is SGHDT, CDR2 YYEEEE. CDR3 loop: CASSSGFEQYF. Variable domain in full (rest from reference TRBV5-6 and TRBJ2-7): DAGVTQSPTHLIKTRGQQVTLRCSPKSGHDTVSWYQQALGQGPQFIFQYYEEEERQRGNFPDRFSGHQFPNYSSELNVNALLLGDSALYLCASSSGFEQYFGPGTRLTVT.

The rearrangement joins TRBV6-9 to TRBJ2-3; TCRdb returns TRBD1, unconfirmable since there is no DNA. The CDR3 length is 18 residues. Germline V gene lookup returns CDR1 MNHGY and CDR2 SVAAGI. CDR3 sequence reads: CASSLNPWTVPNTDTQYF.

The chain joins TRBV20-1 to TRBJ1-4. The CDR3 consists of 14 residues. CDR1 and CDR2 from the germline V gene are DFQATT and SNEGSKA (reference sequence). The CDR3 loop reads CSALLRRGVEKLFF.

The V gene is TRBV4-3, the J gene TRBJ2-7. Germline V gene data show CDR1 as LGHNA and CDR2 as YSLEER. CDR3 length: 15 residues. CDR3 loop: CASSQILGEKDEQYF.

This chain connects TRBV7-9 to TRBJ2-2; TCRdb gives TRBD1 as the D gene, but with no DNA this cannot be confirmed. The CDR3 is 17 residues long. Germline V gives CDR1 SEHNR, CDR2 FQNEAQ (reference sequence). The CDR3: CASSFTPALEITGELFF.

The chain joins TRBV15 to TRBJ1-3; TCRdb's D call of TRBD1 is untestable without DNA. CDR1 LNHNV and CDR2 YYDKDF come from the germline V gene (reference sequence). The CDR3 consists of 17 residues. The CDR3 protein is CATSRDRAARSGNTIYF.

The chain is built from TRBV4-3 and TRBJ1-4; no DNA is available, so the TRBD1 call from TCRdb remains unchecked. Germline V gene lookup returns CDR1 LGHNA and CDR2 YSLEER. The CDR3 is 17 residues long. CDR3 residues: CASSQDYWTDANEKLFF.

Its frequency marks this clonotype as medium-sized. The chain combines TRBV7-9 with TRBJ2-1. The CDR3 runs 13 residues. CDR1 is SEHNR and CDR2 is FQNEAQ in the germline V gene (reference sequence). The CDR3 sequence is CASSLPSADEQFF.

The rearrangement uses TRBV11-3 and TRBJ2-1; there is no DNA to check the TCRdb D call of TRBD2. Germline CDR1 and CDR2: SGHNT and YENEEA. This CDR3 spans 18 amino acids. CDR3 sequence: CASSLDHSRGGQDNEQFF.

The chain recombines TRBV4-3 with TRBJ1-6. This CDR3 has 13 residues. Germline CDR1 is LGHNA and CDR2 is YSLEER. The CDR3 spells CASSQEGQVALHF.

By frequency, this clonotype is medium-sized (0.01 to 0.1%). The chain recombines TRBV18 with TRBJ1-4; checking the TCRdb D call of TRBD1 is not possible without DNA. Germline V gene sequence: CDR1 KGHSH, CDR2 LQKENI. CDR3 length equals 15 residues. The CDR3 here is CASSPGGGTAEKLFF.

The rearrangement uses TRBV28 and TRBJ1-5; the TRBD1 assignment by TCRdb is unverifiable without DNA. CDR3 length: 15 amino acids. CDR1 and CDR2 from the germline V gene are MDHEN and SYDVKM. The CDR3 loop is CASTTGGLGNQPQHF.

The V gene is TRBV6-5, the J gene TRBJ2-5. The CDR3 sequence is 11 residues long. Germline assignment: CDR1 MNHEY and CDR2 SVGAGI. This CDR3 is CASRLSETQYF.

The chain uses TRBV28 and TRBJ2-2; lacking DNA, the TRBD2 call made by TCRdb goes unchecked. This CDR3 is 17 amino acids long. The germline gives CDR1 MDHEN, CDR2 SYDVKM. CDR3 loop: CASSLFDLAGGPGELFF.

This clonotype is medium-sized by frequency. The chain has TRBV6-5 and TRBJ2-1; TCRdb selects TRBD2, and the lack of DNA leaves this call unchecked. This CDR3 has 17 residues. Germline V gene lookup returns CDR1 MNHEY and CDR2 SVGAGI. This CDR3 reads CASSQGTSGGTYNEQFF.

The chain employs TRBV7-9 and TRBJ2-5; no DNA is available, so the TRBD2 call from TCRdb remains unchecked. CDR1 is SEHNR and CDR2 is FQNEAQ in the germline V gene (reference sequence). The length of the CDR3 is 15 residues. CDR3 protein: CASSPSGTTQETQYF.

The chain joins TRBV20-1 to TRBJ2-3; the TCRdb call, TRBD2, lacks DNA for checking. Germline lookup yields CDR1 DFQATT and CDR2 SNEGSKA (reference sequence). There are 16 residues in the CDR3. CDR3 amino acids: CSARDWLAGVSDTQYF.

This clonotype registers medium-sized by frequency. This rearrangement joins TRBV7-2 to TRBJ1-4. Germline V CDR1 and CDR2: SGHTA, FQGNSA. CDR3 length: 14 amino acids. This chain's CDR3 is CASSLEYTSEKLFF.

V and J are TRBV7-2 and TRBJ1-5; lacking DNA, the TRBD1 call made by TCRdb goes unchecked. This CDR3 region has 16 residues. Germline V lookup: CDR1 SGHTA, CDR2 FQGNSA. The CDR3 here is CASSPSDRRGFEPQHF. Combining the CDR3 with reference TRBV7-2 and TRBJ1-5 gives the whole variable domain GAGVSQSPSNKVTEKGKDVELRCDPISGHTALYWYRQSLGQGLEFLIYFQGNSAPDKSGLPSDRFSAERTGGSVSTLTIQRTQQEDSAVYLCASSPSDRRGFEPQHFGDGTRLSIL.

V usage is TRBV19 and J usage is TRBJ2-5; TCRdb outputs TRBD1, but without DNA this stays unchecked. Looked up from germline, CDR1 is LNHDA and CDR2 is SQIVND (reference sequence). The CDR3 is 15 residues long. CDR3 region: CASTPDRGDGETQYF. Full variable domain (outside the CDR3, taken from reference TRBV19 and TRBJ2-5): DGGITQSPKYLFRKEGQNVTLSCEQNLNHDAMYWYRQDPGQGLRLIYYSQIVNDFQKGDIAEGYSVSREKKESFPLTVTSAQKNPTAFYLCASTPDRGDGETQYFGPGTRLLVL.